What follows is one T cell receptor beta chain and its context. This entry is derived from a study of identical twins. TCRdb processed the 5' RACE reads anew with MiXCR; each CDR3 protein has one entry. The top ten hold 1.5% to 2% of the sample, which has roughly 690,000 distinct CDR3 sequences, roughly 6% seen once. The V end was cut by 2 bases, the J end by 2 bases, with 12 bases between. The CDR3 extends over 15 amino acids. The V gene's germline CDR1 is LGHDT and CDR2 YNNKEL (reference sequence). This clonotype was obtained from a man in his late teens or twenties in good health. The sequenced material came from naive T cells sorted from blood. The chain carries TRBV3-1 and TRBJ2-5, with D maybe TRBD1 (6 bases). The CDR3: CASSQPTTGQETQYF. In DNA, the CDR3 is TGTGCCAGCAGCCAACCTACGACAGGTCAAGAGACCCAGTACTTC.